The present T cell receptor (beta chain) was sequenced within a study of OX40 agonist ivuxolimab in advanced cancers. Study-wide context: Patients received ivuxolimab, an intravenous treatment, every 2 weeks at 0.01 to 10 mg/kg. Prior checkpoint blockade (anti-PD-1, anti-PD-L1 or anti-CTLA-4) was permitted; 40% had it.

The CDR3 covers 15 residues. V shed 4 bases and J shed 2 bases, with 15 bases lying between them. Germline assignment: CDR1 SGHNT and CDR2 YYREEE (reference sequence). Whole-study findings and limits: Specificity for antigen went undetermined in the expanded peripheral T cells.

On this clone itself: What it binds is not known.

Data came from immunoSEQ multiplex PCR; TCRdb stores just in-frame clones and leaves some out. The sample lists about 100,000 clones; approximately 90% were seen once. The chain joins TRBV5-4 to TRBJ1-1; D possibly corresponds to TRBD1 (5 bases). The source was CD4+ or CD8+ T cells sorted from blood, collected in a trial of the OX40 agonist ivuxolimab. The TCR comes from an adult with an advanced solid tumor such as melanoma, head and neck, liver or kidney cancer. The CDR3: CASSRGHQLNTEAFF. The DNA for the CDR3 is TGTGCCAGCAGCAGGGGTCACCAACTCAACACTGAAGCTTTCTTT.